This TCR beta chain was profiled in a study of Ad26.COV2.S vaccination and SARS-CoV-2 variants. Across the whole study: Once, or twice with 56 days between doses, Ad26.COV2.S was given intramuscularly. Study-level results: Quantification of TCR breadth and depth may have yielded underestimates of total T cell responses. Individuals receiving vaccine had higher spike-specific TCR breadth than placebo recipients did.

The CDR3 runs to 13 residues. Trimming cost V 5 bases and J 4 bases, with 12 bases left between them. Comments on this clone: Its specificity is not known.

Clones were sequenced by immunoSEQ multiplex PCR, and TCRdb holds only the in-frame ones, with some missing. The sample records 510,000 or so clones, roughly 89% being singletons. Treatment defined: some 20 received Ad26.COV2.S at low or high dose, single or two shots; about five received placebo; per-sample allocation not given. Day 63 following the first vaccine or placebo injection was when the samples were taken. Expressing Wuhan-strain SARS-CoV-2 spike, an Ad26 vector served as the vaccine. V is TRBV23-1 and J is TRBJ2-7, with D perhaps being TRBD1 or TRBD2 (5 bases each). TRBV23-1 is identified as an open reading frame with a role that is uncertain. This receptor was obtained from a person between 18 and 60 years old who received the Ad26.COV2.S COVID-19 vaccine or a placebo. Specimen: peripheral blood, collected in a trial of Ad26.COV2.S vaccine versus placebo. The CDR3 coding sequence is TGCGCCAGCAGTTCGGTATGGGGGTACGAGCAGTACTTC. Translated, it gives CASSSVWGYEQYF.